The 3 T cell receptor beta chains below were found in one sample sequenced in a study of T cells in Graves' hyperthyroidism and ophthalmopathy. What was amplified from RNA transcripts were TCR beta CDR3 regions. HTBI primers were employed in a first-round RT-PCR of the TCR CDR3. In TCRdb, the multiplex PCR reads were re-called with MiXCR into one record per CDR3 protein. The data hold 690,000 or so distinct CDR3 sequences, with roughly a sixth observed a single time. Sequencing used blood. The receptor set was obtained from a woman aged 45-60 years with Graves' hyperthyroidism that later progressed to Graves' ophthalmopathy.

The gene calls are TRBV7-9 and TRBJ2-2; the D gene is possibly TRBD1 (5 bases). Germline loops: CDR1 SEHNR, CDR2 FQNEAQ (reference sequence). V was trimmed by 5 bases and J by 10 bases, leaving 23 bases between them. The CDR3 length is 16 residues. CDR3 coding DNA: TGTGCCAGCAGCGTAACTTGGGGCTTGGAGTCTGAGGAGCTGTTTTTT. It translates to CASSVTWGLESEELFF.

The CDR3 protein is CASGDRGNGYTF. Here the CDR3 DNA reads TGTGCCAGCGGGGACAGGGGGAATGGCTACACCTTC. The V call is TRBV27, the J call TRBJ1-2; 11 nucleotides line up with TRBD1. Germline V gene data show CDR1 as MNHEY and CDR2 as SMNVEV (reference sequence). Losses at the gene ends were 8 bases for V and 6 bases for J; bases not matched to a gene: 2. The CDR3 totals 12 residues.

The J gene is TRBJ1-3, the V gene TRBV7-9; 10 bases align to TRBD1. J was trimmed by 8 bases and V by 5 bases; bases with no gene match: 12. Germline CDR1 is SEHNR and CDR2 is FQNEAQ (reference sequence). The CDR3 has 16 residues. The CDR3: CASSLVGSGQGDTIYF. CDR3 nucleotide sequence: TGTGCCAGCAGCCTGGTGGGGAGCGGACAGGGGGACACCATATATTTT. The full variable domain, its missing parts supplied by reference TRBV7-9 and TRBJ1-3, is DTGVSQNPRHKITKRGQNVTFRCDPISEHNRLYWYRQTLGQGPEFLTYFQNEAQLEKSRLLSDRFSAERPKGSFSTLEIQRTEQGDSAMYLCASSLVGSGQGDTIYFGEGSWLTVV.